This T cell receptor beta chain was identified during a study of T cell repertoires in cytomegalovirus infection. A single record per CDR3 protein comes from TCRdb applying MiXCR to the reads. Of hundreds of thousands of distinct CDR3 sequences detected, 29% appear once; the ten largest clones hold 20%. Only a few counts were recorded for this clonotype. Its antigen is not known. The sample consisted of cultured PBMCs, taken from culture after CMV antigen stimulation. The source of this sequence is a human donor in good health (CMV status not recorded). Some clones in this sample may be carry-over from other donors' samples.

The CDR3 sequence: CASGLATGSRTEAFF. CDR3 nucleotides: TGTGCTAGTGGTTTGGCCACGGGGAGCCGCACTGAAGCTTTCTTT. V gene TRBV12-5 combines with J gene TRBJ1-1; D is uncertain. Germline values: CDR1 LGHNT, CDR2 FRNRAP. The CDR3 runs to 15 residues. Trimming stripped 1 base from V and 4 bases from J, with 13 bases between.